These 9 T cell receptor beta chains were sequenced from one sample in a study of long-term antiretroviral therapy in people with HIV. Survey-level resolution applied to immunoSEQ assay v3.0. Profiled with immunoSEQ multiplex PCR; TCRdb holds only in-frame clones, not every one. The repertoire holds roughly 28,000 clones, with about 87% as singletons. Sequencing was performed on unsorted PBMCs, taken 1.8 years after starting antiretroviral therapy. These receptor sequences come from a young woman with HIV.

The V and J genes are TRBV19 and TRBJ2-2; D gene uncertain. V was shortened by 3 bases and J by 4 bases, with 6 bases between the two germline ends. Germline loops: CDR1 LNHDA, CDR2 SQIVND (reference sequence). CDR3 length: 13 residues. Here the CDR3 DNA reads TGTGCCAGTAGTATGGATGGCACCGGGGAGCTGTTTTTT. Its translation: CASSMDGTGELFF.

This sequence joins TRBV27 and TRBJ1-2; D unresolved. Trimming shortened V by 6 bases and J by 1 base, and 6 bases separated the two germline ends. The CDR3 is made up of 12 amino acids. Germline values: CDR1 MNHEY, CDR2 SMNVEV (reference sequence). The CDR3: CASRASNYGYTF. Written as DNA, the CDR3 is TGTGCCAGCAGGGCGAGTAACTATGGCTACACCTTC.

V usage is TRBV5-1 and J usage is TRBJ1-2; unclear D gene. Deletions cut 7 bases from V and 0 bases from J, with 7 bases between. CDR1 and CDR2 (germline): SGHRS, YFSETQ. The CDR3 spans 12 residues. The CDR3 reads CASSGSNYGYTF. DNA of the CDR3: TGCGCCAGCTCCGGTTCTAACTATGGCTACACCTTC.

CDR3 amino acids: CASSQALAGELFF. The CDR3 nucleotides are TGTGCCAGCAGCCAAGCATTAGCCGGGGAGCTGTTTTTT. This chain connects TRBV14 to TRBJ2-2, with D uncertain. V lost 1 base, J lost 6 bases, and 6 bases lay in between. Germline CDR1 reads SGHDN; CDR2 reads FVKESK. There are 13 residues in the CDR3.

This chain connects TRBV21-1 to TRBJ2-5; the table names TRBD1, a call not compared with the DNA. TRBV21-1 is a listed pseudogene. The CDR3 runs 15 residues. CDR3 in DNA: TGTGCCAGGGGTGGCCAGGGGCGACGCCAAGAGACCCAGTACTTC. Translating gives CARGGQGRRQETQYF.

This chain connects TRBV5-1 to TRBJ2-1; D possibly matches TRBD1 or TRBD2 (6 bases each). The V end was cut by 0 bases, the J end by 5 bases, with 9 bases between. Germline V lookup: CDR1 SGHRS, CDR2 YFSETQ. The CDR3 is 14 amino acids. CDR3 sequence (DNA): TGCGCCAGCAGCTTGGAGGGGGGAGACAATGAGCAGTTCTTC. Translating it yields CASSLEGGDNEQFF.

This chain connects TRBV2 to TRBJ2-3, with 12 bases identical to TRBD2. Germline V gives CDR1 SNHLY, CDR2 FYNNEI. The CDR3 loop spans 20 amino acids. J lost 1 base, V lost 2 bases, and 13 bases had no gene match. For the CDR3, the DNA is TGTGCCAGCAGTGAATGGCGGGCTAGCGGGAGGGCCATAGGCACAGATACGCAGTATTTT. Encoded protein: CASSEWRASGRAIGTDTQYF.

This clone was detected a few times. V usage is TRBV4-3 and J usage is TRBJ1-4; the D is unclear. V lost 1 base to trimming and J lost 7 bases, with 13 bases between them. CDR3 length: 15 amino acids. Germline-derived CDR1 and CDR2 are LGHNA and YSLEER. The CDR3 bases are TGCGCCAGCAGCCAAGGTGGCGGGTTCGGTGAAAAACTGTTTTTT. Amino acid sequence: CASSQGGGFGEKLFF.

The chain couples TRBV27 to TRBJ2-7; 10 positions match TRBD2. V was pared by 4 bases and J by 4 bases, with 4 bases of the junction left unmatched. Germline assignment: CDR1 MNHEY and CDR2 SMNVEV (reference sequence). The length of the CDR3 is 14 residues. As DNA, the CDR3 is TGTGCCAGCAGTTCTCCGGGACTAGCGTACGAGCAGTACTTC. Translated, it gives CASSSPGLAYEQYF.